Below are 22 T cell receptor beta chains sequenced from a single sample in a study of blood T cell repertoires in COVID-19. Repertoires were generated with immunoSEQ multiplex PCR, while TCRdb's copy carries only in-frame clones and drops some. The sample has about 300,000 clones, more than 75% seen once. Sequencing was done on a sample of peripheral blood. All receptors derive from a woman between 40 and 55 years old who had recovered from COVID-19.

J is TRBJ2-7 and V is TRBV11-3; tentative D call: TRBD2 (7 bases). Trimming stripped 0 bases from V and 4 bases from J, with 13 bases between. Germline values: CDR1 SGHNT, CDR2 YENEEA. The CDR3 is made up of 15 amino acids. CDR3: CASSLEGGPGYEQYF. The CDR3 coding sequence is TGTGCCAGCAGCTTAGAGGGGGGGCCCGGTTACGAGCAGTACTTC.

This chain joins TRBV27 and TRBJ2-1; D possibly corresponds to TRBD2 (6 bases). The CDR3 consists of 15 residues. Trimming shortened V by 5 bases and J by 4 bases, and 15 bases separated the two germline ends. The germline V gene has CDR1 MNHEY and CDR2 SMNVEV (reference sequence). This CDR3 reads CASSRGTPTYNEQFF. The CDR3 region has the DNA TGTGCCAGCAGTAGAGGGACTCCGACATACAATGAGCAGTTCTTC.

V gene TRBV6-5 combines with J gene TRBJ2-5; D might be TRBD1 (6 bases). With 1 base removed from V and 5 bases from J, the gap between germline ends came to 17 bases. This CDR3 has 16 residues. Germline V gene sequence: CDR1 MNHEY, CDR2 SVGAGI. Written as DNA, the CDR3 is TGTGCCAGCAGTTACTGGGGGCGGCTGGGCCGCGAGACCCAGTACTTC. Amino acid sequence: CASSYWGRLGRETQYF.

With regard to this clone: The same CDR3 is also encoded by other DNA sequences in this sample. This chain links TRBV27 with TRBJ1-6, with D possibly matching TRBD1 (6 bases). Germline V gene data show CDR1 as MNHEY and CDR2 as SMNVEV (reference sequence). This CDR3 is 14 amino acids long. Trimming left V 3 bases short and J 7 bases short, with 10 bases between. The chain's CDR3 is CASSFWGGNSPLHF. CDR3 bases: TGTGCCAGCAGTTTTTGGGGGGGCAATTCACCCCTCCACTTT.

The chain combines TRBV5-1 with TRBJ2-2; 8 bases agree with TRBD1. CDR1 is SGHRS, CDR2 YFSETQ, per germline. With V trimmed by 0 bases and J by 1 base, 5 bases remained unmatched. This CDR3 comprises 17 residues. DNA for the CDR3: TGCGCCAGCAGCTTGGGGCAGGGGGCTTGGAACACCGGGGAGCTGTTTTTT. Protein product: CASSLGQGAWNTGELFF.

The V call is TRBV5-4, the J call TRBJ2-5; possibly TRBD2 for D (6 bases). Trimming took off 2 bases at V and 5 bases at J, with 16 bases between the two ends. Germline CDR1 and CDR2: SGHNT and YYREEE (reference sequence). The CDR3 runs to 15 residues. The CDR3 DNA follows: TGTGCCAGCAGCTTCGGTCGGGGGTCGGCGGAGACCCAGTACTTC. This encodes CASSFGRGSAETQYF.

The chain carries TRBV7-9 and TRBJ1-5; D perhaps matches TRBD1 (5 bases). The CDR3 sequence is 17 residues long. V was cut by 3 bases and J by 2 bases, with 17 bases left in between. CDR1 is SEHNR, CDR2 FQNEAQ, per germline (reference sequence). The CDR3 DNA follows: TGTGCCAGCAGCTTCGCAGGGCCAATAGCGGGCAATCAGCCCCAGCATTTT. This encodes CASSFAGPIAGNQPQHF.

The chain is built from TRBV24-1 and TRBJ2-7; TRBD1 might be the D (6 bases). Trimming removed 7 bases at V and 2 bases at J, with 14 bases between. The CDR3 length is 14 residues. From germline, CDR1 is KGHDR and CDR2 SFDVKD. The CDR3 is CATRSRDTAYEQYF. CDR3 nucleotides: TGTGCCACCAGGAGCCGGGACACCGCCTACGAGCAGTACTTC.

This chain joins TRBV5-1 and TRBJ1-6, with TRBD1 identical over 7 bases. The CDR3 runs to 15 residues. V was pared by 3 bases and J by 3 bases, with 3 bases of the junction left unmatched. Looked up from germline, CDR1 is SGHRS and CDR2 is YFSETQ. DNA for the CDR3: TGCGCCAGCAGCTCCGGGACAGTCTATAATTCACCCCTCCACTTT. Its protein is CASSSGTVYNSPLHF.

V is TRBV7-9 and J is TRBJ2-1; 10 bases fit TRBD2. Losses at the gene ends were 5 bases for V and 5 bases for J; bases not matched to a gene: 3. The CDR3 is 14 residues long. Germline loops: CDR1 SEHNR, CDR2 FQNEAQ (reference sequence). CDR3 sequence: CASSKTSGDNEQFF. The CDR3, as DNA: TGTGCCAGCAGCAAAACTAGCGGGGACAATGAGCAGTTCTTC.

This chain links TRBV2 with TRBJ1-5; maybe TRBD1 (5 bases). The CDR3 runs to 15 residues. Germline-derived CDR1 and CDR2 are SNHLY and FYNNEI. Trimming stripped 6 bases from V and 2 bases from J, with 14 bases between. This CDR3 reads CASSPRASRNQPQHF. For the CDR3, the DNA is TGTGCCAGCAGCCCCAGGGCTTCGCGCAATCAGCCCCAGCATTTT.

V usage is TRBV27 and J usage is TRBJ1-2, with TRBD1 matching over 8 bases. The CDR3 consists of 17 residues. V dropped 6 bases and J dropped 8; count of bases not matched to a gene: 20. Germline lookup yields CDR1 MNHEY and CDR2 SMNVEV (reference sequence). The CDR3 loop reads CASRLGGLGQADPGYTF. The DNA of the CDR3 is TGTGCCAGCAGGCTTGGGGGCTTGGGACAGGCCGACCCCGGCTACACCTTC.

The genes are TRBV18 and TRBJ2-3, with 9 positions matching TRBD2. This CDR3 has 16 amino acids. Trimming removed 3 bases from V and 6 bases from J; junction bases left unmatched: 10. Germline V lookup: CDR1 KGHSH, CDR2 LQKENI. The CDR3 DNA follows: TGTGCCAGCTCACCCATTCAAGCGGGGGGTCTCGATACGCAGTATTTT. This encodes CASSPIQAGGLDTQYF.

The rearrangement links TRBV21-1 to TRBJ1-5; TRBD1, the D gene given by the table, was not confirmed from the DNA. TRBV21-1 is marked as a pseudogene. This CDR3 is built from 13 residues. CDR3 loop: CASSKEGYQPQHF. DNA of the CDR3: TGTGCCAGCAGCAAAGAGGGGTATCAGCCCCAGCATTTT.

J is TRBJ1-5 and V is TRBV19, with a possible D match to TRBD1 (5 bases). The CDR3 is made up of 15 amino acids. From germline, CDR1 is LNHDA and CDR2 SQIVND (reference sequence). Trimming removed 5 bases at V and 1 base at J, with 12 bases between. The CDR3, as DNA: TGTGCCAGTAGTCGGCGGGGGGTGAGCAATCAGCCCCAGCATTTT. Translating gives CASSRRGVSNQPQHF. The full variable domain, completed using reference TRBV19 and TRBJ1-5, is DGGITQSPKYLFRKEGQNVTLSCEQNLNHDAMYWYRQDPGQGLRLIYYSQIVNDFQKGDIAEGYSVSREKKESFPLTVTSAQKNPTAFYLCASSRRGVSNQPQHFGDGTRLSIL.

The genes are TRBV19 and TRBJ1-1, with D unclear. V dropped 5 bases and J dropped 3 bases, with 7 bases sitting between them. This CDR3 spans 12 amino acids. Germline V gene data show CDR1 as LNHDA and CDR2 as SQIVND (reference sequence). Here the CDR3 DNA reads TGTGCCAGTAGTCGGCGGCACACTGAAGCTTTCTTT. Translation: CASSRRHTEAFF.

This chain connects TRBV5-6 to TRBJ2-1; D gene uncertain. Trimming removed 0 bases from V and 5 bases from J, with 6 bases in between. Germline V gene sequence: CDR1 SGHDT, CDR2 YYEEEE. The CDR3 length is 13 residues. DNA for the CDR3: TGTGCCAGCAGCTTGGTACTCCACAATGAGCAGTTCTTC. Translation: CASSLVLHNEQFF. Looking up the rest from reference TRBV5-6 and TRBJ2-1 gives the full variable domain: DAGVTQSPTHLIKTRGQQVTLRCSPKSGHDTVSWYQQALGQGPQFIFQYYEEEERQRGNFPDRFSGHQFPNYSSELNVNALLLGDSALYLCASSLVLHNEQFFGPGTRLTVL.

Here the CDR3 DNA reads TGTGCCAGCACCACGAGGGGGGGGCCAGGGAATCCCCCGAGCTCCTATAATTCACCCCTCCACTTT. Its translation is CASTTRGGPGNPPSSYNSPLHF. This sequence joins TRBV9 and TRBJ1-6; the D gene is possibly TRBD1 (6 bases). The CDR3 consists of 22 residues. Trimming stripped 6 bases from V and 0 bases from J, with 31 bases between. Germline V gene lookup returns CDR1 SGDLS and CDR2 YYNGEE. Full variable domain (rest looked up from reference TRBV9 and TRBJ1-6): DSGVTQTPKHLITATGQRVTLRCSPRSGDLSVYWYQQSLDQGLQFLIQYYNGEERAKGNILERFSAQQFPDLHSELNLSSLELGDSALYFCASTTRGGPGNPPSSYNSPLHFGNGTRLTVT.

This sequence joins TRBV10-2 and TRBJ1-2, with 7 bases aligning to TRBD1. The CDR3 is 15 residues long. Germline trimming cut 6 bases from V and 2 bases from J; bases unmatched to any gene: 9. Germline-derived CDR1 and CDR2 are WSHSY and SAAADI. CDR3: CASSPDRVKNYGYTF. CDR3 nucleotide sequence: TGCGCCAGCAGCCCCGACAGGGTAAAAAACTATGGCTACACCTTC.

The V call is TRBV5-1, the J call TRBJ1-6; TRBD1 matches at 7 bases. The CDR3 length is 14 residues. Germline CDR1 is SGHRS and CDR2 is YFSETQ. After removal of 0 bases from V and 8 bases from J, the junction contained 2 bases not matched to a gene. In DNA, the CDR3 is TGCGCCAGCAGCTTGGGGGACAGTTATTCACCCCTCCACTTT. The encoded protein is CASSLGDSYSPLHF.

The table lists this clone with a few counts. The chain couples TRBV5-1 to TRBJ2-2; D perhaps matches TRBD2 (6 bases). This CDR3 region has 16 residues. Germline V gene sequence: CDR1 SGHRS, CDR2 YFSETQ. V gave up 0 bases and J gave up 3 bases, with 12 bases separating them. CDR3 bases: TGCGCCAGCAGCTTGGTCCCTTCTAGCGACACCGGGGAGCTGTTTTTT. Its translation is CASSLVPSSDTGELFF.

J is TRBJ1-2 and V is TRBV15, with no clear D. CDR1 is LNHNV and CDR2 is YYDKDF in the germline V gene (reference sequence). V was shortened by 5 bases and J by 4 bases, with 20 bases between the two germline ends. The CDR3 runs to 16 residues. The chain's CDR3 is CATSLGRDTLVYGYTF. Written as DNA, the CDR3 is TGTGCCACCAGCCTAGGGAGGGATACACTCGTCTATGGCTACACCTTC.